This is a list of T cell receptor beta chains from one sample in a study of molecular identifiers for immune sequencing clone quantification. One entry per CDR3 protein, called by TCRdb with MiXCR from the PCR reads. The table shows about 40,000 distinct CDR3 sequences, with approximately 17% occurring only once. Material: naive CD8+ T cells from blood, with Jurkat cell RNA spiked in. The receptor source for this set is a human donor in good health. Some libraries in this study had Jurkat cell RNA spiked in. Each CDR3 is given with its conserved first and last residue.

TRBJ1-1,TRBV6-2/TRBV6-3,CASSYPGMRNTEAFF
TRBJ2-2,TRBV21-1,CASSPGGFGDGELFF
TRBJ1-1,TRBV5-1,CASSLDLAGGENTEAFF
TRBJ2-7,TRBV28,CASSHGTSGIHEQYF
TRBJ2-2,TRBV7-2,CAKLAENTGELFF
TRBJ2-5,TRBV28,CASTRYGEYQRSGTQYF
TRBJ2-3,TRBV28,CASSLEASGRESTDTQYF
TRBJ2-7,TRBV6-2/TRBV6-3,CASSYAPGQALKGLYEQYF
TRBJ1-5,TRBV28,CASQRQVTQPQRF
TRBJ2-3,TRBV28,CASSGVWSLTDTQYF
TRBJ1-2,TRBV29-1,CSVEEGGNGYTF
TRBJ2-3,TRBV9,CASSGPQGSFTDTQYF